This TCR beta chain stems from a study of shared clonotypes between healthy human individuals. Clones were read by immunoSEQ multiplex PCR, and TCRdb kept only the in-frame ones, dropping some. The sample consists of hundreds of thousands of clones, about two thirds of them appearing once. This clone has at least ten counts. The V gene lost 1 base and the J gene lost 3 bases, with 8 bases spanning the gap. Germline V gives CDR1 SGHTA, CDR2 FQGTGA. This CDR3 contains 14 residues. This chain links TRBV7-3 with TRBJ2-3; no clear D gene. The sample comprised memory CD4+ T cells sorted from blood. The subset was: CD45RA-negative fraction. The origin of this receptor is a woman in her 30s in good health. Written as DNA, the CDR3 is TGTGCCAGCAGCTTAATGGGCCCGACAGATACGCAGTATTTT. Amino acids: CASSLMGPTDTQYF.